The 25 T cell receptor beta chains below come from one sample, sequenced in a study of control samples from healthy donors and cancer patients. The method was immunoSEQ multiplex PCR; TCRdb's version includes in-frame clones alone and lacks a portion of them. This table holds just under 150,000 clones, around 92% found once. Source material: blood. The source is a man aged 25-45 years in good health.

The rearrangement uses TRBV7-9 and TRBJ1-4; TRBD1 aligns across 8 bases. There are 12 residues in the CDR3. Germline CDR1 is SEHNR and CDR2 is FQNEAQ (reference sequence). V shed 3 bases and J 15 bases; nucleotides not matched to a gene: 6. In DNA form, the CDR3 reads TGTGCCAGCAGCTTTAAACAGGGGGAGGTGTTTTTT. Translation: CASSFKQGEVFF.

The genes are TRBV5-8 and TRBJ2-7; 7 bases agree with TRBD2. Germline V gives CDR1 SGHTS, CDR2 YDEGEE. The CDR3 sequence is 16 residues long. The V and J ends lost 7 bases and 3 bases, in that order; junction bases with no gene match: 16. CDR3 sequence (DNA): TGTGCCAGCCCCCCGGAGAAGGCTAGCGGAATCTACGAGCAGTACTTC. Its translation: CASPPEKASGIYEQYF.

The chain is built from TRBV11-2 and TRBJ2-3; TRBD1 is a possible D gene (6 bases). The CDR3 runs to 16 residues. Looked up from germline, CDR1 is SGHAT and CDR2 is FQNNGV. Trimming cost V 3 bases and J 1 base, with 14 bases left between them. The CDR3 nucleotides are TGTGCCAGCAGCTTCGAAGACAGACAGGGCACAGATACGCAGTATTTT. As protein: CASSFEDRQGTDTQYF.

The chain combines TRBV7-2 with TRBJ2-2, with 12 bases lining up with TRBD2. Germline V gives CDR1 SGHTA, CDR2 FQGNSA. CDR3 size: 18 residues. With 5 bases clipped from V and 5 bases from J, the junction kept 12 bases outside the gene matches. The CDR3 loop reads CASSPNLGLAGRTGELFF. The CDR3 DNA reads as TGTGCCAGCAGCCCCAACCTCGGACTAGCGGGGAGAACCGGGGAGCTGTTTTTT.

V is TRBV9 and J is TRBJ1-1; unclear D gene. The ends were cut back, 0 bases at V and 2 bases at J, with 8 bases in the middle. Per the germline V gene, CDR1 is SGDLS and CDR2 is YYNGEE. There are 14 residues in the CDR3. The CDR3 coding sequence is TGTGCCAGCAGCGTAGCCAGCTTAAACACTGAAGCTTTCTTT. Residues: CASSVASLNTEAFF.

The CDR3 protein is CASSLPRPAYNEQFF. CDR3 nucleotide sequence: TGTGCCAGCAGCCTCCCCCGGCCTGCCTACAATGAGCAGTTCTTC. This chain links TRBV11-2 with TRBJ2-1; D is undetermined. V was clipped by 5 bases and J by 2 bases, with 13 bases between them. The CDR3 extends over 15 amino acids. Germline values: CDR1 SGHAT, CDR2 FQNNGV.

The CDR3 protein is CASSSNAGTDNEKLFF. The CDR3 nucleotides are TGTGCCAGCAGCTCCAACGCCGGGACAGATAATGAAAAACTGTTTTTT. The genes are TRBV5-6 and TRBJ1-4; 7 bases fit TRBD1. After removal of 3 bases from V and 4 bases from J, the junction contained 9 bases not matched to a gene. Germline CDR1 is SGHDT and CDR2 is YYEEEE. The CDR3 runs to 16 residues.

The CDR3 DNA follows: TGTGCCAGCAGTCCTAGACAGGGAAGCAATCAGCCCCAGCATTTT. Amino acid sequence: CASSPRQGSNQPQHF. The chain has TRBV28 and TRBJ1-5, with 7 bases identical to TRBD1. Germline V gene sequence: CDR1 MDHEN, CDR2 SYDVKM. The V segment lost 5 bases and the J segment 1 base; nucleotides outside the gene matches: 5. The CDR3 contains 15 residues.

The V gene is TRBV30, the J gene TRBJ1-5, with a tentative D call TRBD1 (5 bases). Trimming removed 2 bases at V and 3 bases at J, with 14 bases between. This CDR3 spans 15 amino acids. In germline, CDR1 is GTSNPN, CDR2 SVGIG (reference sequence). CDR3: CAWSRQGRDNQPQHF. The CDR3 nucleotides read TGTGCCTGGAGTCGGCAGGGAAGGGACAATCAGCCCCAGCATTTT.

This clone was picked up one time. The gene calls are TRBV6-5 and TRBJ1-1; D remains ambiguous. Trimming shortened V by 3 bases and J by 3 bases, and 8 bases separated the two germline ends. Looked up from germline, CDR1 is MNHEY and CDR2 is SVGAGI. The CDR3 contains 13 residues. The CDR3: CASSYDTYTEAFF. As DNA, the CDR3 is TGTGCCAGCAGTTATGACACCTACACTGAAGCTTTCTTT.

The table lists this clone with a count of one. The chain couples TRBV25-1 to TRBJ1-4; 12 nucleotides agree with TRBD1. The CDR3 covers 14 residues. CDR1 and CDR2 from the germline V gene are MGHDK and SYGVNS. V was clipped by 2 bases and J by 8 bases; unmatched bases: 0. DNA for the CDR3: TGTGCCAGCAGTGAAGGGACAGGGGGCGAAAAACTGTTTTTT. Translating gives CASSEGTGGEKLFF.

The CDR3 sequence: CASSLQTGGTGELFF. For the CDR3, the DNA is TGTGCCAGCAGTCTGCAGACAGGGGGGACCGGGGAGCTGTTTTTT. The chain recombines TRBV7-9 with TRBJ2-2, with 9 bases identical to TRBD1. CDR1 SEHNR and CDR2 FQNEAQ come from the germline V gene (reference sequence). J was trimmed by 5 bases and V by 6 bases; bases with no gene match: 7. The CDR3 loop spans 15 amino acids.

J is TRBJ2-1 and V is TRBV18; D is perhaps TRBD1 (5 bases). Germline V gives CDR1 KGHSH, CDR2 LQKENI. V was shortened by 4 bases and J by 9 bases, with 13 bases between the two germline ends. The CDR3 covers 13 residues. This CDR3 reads CASSLRQISEQFF. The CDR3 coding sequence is TGTGCCAGCTCACTGCGACAGATCTCTGAGCAGTTCTTC.

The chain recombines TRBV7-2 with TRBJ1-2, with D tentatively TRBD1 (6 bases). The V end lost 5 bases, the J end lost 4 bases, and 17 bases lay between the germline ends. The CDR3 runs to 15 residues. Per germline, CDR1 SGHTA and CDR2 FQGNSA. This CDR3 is CASSPPGQSSYGYTF. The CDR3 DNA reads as TGTGCCAGCAGCCCACCTGGACAGTCTTCCTATGGCTACACCTTC.

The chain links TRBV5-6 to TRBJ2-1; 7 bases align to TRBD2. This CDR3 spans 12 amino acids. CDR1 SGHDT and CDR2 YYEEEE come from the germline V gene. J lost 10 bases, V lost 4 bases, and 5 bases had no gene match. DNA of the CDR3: TGTGCCAGCAGCCCCGGCGGGGGAGAGCAGTTCTTC. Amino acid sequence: CASSPGGGEQFF.

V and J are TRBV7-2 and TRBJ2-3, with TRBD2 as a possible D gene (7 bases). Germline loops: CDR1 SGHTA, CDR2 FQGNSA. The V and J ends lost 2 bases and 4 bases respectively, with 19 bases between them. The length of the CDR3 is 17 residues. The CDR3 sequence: CASSLRGGGRLSDTQYF. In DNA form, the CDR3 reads TGTGCCAGCAGCTTAAGAGGGGGGGGCCGACTTTCAGATACGCAGTATTTT.

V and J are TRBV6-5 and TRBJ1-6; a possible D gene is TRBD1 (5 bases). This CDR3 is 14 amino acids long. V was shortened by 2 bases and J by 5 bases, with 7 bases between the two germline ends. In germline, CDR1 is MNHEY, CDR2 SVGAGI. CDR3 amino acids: CASSYAGHNSPLHF. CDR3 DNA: TGTGCCAGCAGTTACGCAGGGCATAATTCACCCCTCCACTTT.

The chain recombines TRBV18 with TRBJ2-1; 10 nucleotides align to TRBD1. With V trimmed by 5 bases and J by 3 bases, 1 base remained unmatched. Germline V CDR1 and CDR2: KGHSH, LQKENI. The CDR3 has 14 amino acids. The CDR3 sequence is CASSRDRGYNEQFF. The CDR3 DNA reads TGTGCCAGCTCAAGGGACAGGGGCTACAATGAGCAGTTCTTC.

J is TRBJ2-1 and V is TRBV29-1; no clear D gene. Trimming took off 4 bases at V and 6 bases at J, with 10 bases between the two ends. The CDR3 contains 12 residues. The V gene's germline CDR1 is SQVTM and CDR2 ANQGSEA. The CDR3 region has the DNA TGCAGCGTTGGTCCCCAATGCAATGAGCAGTTCTTC. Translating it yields CSVGPQCNEQFF.

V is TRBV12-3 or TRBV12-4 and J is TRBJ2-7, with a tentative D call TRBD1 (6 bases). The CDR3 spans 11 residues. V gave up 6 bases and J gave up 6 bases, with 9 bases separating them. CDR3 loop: CASRQGLEQYF. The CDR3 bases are TGTGCCAGCAGACAGGGCCTCGAGCAGTACTTC.

This CDR3 reads CASSVDQWSGELFF. Here the CDR3 DNA reads TGTGCCAGCAGCGTAGATCAGTGGTCCGGGGAGCTGTTTTTT. This chain connects TRBV9 to TRBJ2-2; D remains unclear. The CDR3 spans 14 residues. Between the trimmed V and J ends, which lost 0 bases and 6 bases, there was a span of 9 bases. Germline loops: CDR1 SGDLS, CDR2 YYNGEE.

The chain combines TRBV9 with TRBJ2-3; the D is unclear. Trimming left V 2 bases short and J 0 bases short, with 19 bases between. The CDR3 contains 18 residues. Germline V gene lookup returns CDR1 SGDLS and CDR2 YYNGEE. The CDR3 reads CASSVSTYTKSSTDTQYF. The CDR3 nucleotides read TGTGCCAGCAGCGTCTCAACCTACACCAAAAGCAGCACAGATACGCAGTATTTT.

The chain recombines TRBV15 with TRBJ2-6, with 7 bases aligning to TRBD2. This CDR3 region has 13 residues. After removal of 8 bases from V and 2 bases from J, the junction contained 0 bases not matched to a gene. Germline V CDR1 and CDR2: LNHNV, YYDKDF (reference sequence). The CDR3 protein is CATGGAGANVLTF. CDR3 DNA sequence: TGTGCCACCGGGGGGGCTGGGGCCAACGTCCTGACTTTC. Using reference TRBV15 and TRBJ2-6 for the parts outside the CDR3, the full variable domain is DAMVIQNPRYQVTQFGKPVTLSCSQTLNHNVMYWYQQKSSQAPKLLFHYYDKDFNNEADTPDNFQSRRPNTSFCFLDIRSPGLGDTAMYLCATGGAGANVLTFGAGSRLTVL.

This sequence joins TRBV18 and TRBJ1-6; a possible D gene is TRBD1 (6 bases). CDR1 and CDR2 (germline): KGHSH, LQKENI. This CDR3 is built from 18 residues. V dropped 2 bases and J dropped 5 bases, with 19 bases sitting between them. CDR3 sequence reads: CASSPNPGGGRNNSPLHF. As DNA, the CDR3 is TGTGCCAGCTCACCAAATCCGGGGGGCGGGCGGAATAATTCACCCCTCCACTTT.

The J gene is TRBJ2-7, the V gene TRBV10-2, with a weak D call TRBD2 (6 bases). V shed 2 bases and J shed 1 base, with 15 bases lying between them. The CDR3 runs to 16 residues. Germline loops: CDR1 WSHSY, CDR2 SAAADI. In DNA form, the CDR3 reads TGCGCCAGCAGTGAGGCGGGGATTACCACTTCCTACGAGCAGTACTTC. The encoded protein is CASSEAGITTSYEQYF.